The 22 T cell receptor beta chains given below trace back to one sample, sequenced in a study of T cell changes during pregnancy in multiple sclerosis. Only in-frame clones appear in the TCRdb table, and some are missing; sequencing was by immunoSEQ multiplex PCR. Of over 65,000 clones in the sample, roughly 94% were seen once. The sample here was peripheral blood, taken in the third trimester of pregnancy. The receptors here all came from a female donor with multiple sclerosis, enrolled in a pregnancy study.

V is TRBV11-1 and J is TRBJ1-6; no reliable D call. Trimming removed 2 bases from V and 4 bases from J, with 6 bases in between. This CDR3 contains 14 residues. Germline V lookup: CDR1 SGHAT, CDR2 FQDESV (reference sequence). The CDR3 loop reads CASSLTRYNSPLHF. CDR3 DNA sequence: TGTGCCAGCAGCTTAACTCGTTATAATTCACCCCTCCACTTT.

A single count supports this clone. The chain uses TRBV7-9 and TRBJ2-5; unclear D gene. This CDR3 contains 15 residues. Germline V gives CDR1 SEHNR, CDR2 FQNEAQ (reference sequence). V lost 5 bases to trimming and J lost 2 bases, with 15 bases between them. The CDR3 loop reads CASSLLVVSQETQYF. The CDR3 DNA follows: TGTGCCAGCAGCCTCCTGGTTGTTAGTCAAGAGACCCAGTACTTC.

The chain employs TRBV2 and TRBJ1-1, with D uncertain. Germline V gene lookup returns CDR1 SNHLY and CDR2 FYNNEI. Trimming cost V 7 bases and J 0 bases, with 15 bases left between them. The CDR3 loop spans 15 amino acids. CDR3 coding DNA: TGTGCCAGCACAGTGACCCGGGGAATGAACACTGAAGCTTTCTTT. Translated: CASTVTRGMNTEAFF. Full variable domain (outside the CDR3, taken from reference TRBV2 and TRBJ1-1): EPEVTQTPSHQVTQMGQEVILRCVPISNHLYFYWYRQILGQKVEFLVSFYNNEISEKSEIFDDQFSVERPDGSNFTLKIRSTKLEDSAMYFCASTVTRGMNTEAFFGQGTRLTVV.

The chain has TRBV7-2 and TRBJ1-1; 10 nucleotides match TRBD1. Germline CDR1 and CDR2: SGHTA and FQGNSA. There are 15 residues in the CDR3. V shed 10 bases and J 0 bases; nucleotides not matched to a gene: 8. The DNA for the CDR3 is TGTGCCACTACTTCGACAGGGGGCTTGAACACTGAAGCTTTCTTT. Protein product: CATTSTGGLNTEAFF.

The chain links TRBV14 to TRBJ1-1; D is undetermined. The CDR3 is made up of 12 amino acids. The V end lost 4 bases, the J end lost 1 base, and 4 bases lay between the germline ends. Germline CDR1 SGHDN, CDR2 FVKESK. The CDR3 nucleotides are TGTGCCAGCAGCCGACAGAACACTGAAGCTTTCTTT. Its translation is CASSRQNTEAFF. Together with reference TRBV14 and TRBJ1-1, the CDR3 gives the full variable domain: EAGVTQFPSHSVIEKGQTVTLRCDPISGHDNLYWYRRVMGKEIKFLLHFVKESKQDESGMPNNRFLAERTGGTYSTLKVQPAELEDSGVYFCASSRQNTEAFFGQGTRLTVV.

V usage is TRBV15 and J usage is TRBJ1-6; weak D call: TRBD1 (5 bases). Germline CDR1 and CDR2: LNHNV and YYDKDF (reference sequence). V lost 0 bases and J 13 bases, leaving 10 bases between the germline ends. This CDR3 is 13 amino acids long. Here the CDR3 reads CATSRDDRWPLHF. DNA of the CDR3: TGTGCCACCAGCAGAGATGACAGATGGCCCCTCCACTTT. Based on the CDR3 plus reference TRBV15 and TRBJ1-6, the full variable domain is DAMVIQNPRYQVTQFGKPVTLSCSQTLNHNVMYWYQQKSSQAPKLLFHYYDKDFNNEADTPDNFQSRRPNTSFCFLDIRSPGLGDTAMYLCATSRDDRWPLHFGNGTRLTVT.

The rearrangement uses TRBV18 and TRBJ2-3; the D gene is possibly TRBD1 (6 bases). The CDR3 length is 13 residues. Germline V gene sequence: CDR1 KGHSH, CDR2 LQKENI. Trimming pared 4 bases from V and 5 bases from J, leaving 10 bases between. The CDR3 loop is CASSLNRVDTQYF. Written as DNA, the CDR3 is TGTGCCAGCTCACTAAACAGGGTAGATACGCAGTATTTT.

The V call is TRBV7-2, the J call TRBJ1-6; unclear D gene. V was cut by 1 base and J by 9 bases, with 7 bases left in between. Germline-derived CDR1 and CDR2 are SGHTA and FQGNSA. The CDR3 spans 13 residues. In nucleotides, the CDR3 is TGTGCCAGCAGCTTAGATGGGCGTTCACCCCTCCACTTT. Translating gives CASSLDGRSPLHF.

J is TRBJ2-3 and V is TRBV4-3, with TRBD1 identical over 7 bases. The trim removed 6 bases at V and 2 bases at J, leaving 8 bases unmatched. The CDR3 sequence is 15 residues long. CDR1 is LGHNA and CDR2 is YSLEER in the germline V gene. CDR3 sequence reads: CASSRQGSPTDTQYF. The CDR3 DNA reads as TGCGCCAGCAGTCGACAGGGTAGCCCCACAGATACGCAGTATTTT.

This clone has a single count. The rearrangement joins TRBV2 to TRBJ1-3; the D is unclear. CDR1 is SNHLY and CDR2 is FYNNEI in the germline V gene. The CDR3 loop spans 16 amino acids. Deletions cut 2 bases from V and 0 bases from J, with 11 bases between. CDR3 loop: CASSESRVSSGNTIYF. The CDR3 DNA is TGTGCCAGCAGTGAATCGAGGGTCTCCTCTGGAAACACCATATATTTT.

Here the CDR3 reads CASSPGLAGAQRGETQYF. DNA of the CDR3: TGTGCCAGCAGCCCGGGACTAGCGGGGGCCCAGCGGGGCGAGACCCAGTACTTC. The V gene is TRBV11-2, the J gene TRBJ2-5; TRBD2 agrees at 14 bases. This CDR3 has 18 amino acids. V lost 5 bases, J lost 5 bases, and 13 bases stayed unmatched. Germline loops: CDR1 SGHAT, CDR2 FQNNGV. Supplemented by reference TRBV11-2 and TRBJ2-5, the full variable domain reads EAGVAQSPRYKIIEKRQSVAFWCNPISGHATLYWYQQILGQGPKLLIQFQNNGVVDDSQLPKDRFSAERLKGVDSTLKIQPAKLEDSAVYLCASSPGLAGAQRGETQYFGPGTRLLVL.

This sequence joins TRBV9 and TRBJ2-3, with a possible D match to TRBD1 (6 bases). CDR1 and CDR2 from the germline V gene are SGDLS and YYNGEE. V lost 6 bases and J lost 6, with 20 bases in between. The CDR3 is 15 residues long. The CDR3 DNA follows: TGTGCCAGCAAGAGGGAAGCAGGGGCTATCGATACGCAGTATTTT. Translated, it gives CASKREAGAIDTQYF.

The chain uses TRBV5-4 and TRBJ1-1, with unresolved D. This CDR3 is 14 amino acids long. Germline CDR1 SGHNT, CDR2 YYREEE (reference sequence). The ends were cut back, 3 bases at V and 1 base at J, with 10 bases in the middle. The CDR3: CASSWRVANTEAFF. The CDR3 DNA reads TGTGCCAGCAGCTGGAGGGTAGCGAACACTGAAGCTTTCTTT.

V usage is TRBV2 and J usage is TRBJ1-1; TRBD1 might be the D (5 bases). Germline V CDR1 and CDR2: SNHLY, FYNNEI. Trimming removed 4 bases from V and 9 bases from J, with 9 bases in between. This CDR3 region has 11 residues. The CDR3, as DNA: TGTGCCAGCAGTGGGGCAGGGAAAGCTTTCTTT. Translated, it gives CASSGAGKAFF.

The CDR3 loop reads CASSLAQGVIGANVLTF. CDR3 coding DNA: TGTGCCAGCAGCTTAGCGCAGGGGGTGATTGGGGCCAACGTCCTGACTTTC. The chain combines TRBV7-2 with TRBJ2-6, with 7 positions matching TRBD1. CDR1 and CDR2 (germline): SGHTA, FQGNSA. V lost 0 bases, J lost 3 bases, and 5 bases stayed unmatched. The CDR3 has 17 residues.

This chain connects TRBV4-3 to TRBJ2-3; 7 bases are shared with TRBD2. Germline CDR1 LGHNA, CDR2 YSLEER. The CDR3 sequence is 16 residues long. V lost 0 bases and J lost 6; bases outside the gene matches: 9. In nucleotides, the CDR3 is TGCGCCAGCAGCCAAGATCCGGGGGGTATTTTGGATACGCAGTATTTT. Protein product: CASSQDPGGILDTQYF.

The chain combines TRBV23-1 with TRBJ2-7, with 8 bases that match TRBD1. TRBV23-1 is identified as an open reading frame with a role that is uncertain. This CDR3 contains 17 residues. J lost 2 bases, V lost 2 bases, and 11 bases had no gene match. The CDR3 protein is CASSQADDRGNAYEQYF. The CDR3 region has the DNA TGCGCCAGCAGTCAAGCCGATGACAGGGGCAACGCCTACGAGCAGTACTTC.

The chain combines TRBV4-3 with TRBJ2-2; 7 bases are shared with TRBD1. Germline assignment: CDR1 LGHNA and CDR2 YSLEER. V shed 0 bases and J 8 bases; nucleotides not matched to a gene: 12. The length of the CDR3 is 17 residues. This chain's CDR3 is CASSQDRLGQLRGELFF. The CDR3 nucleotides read TGCGCCAGCAGCCAAGATCGACTGGGACAGCTAAGGGGGGAGCTGTTTTTT.

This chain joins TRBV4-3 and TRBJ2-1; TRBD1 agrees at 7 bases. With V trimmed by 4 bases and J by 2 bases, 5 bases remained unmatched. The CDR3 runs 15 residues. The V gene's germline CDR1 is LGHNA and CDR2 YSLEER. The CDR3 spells CASSPRQGTYNEQFF. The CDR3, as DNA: TGCGCCAGCAGCCCTAGACAGGGAACCTACAATGAGCAGTTCTTC.

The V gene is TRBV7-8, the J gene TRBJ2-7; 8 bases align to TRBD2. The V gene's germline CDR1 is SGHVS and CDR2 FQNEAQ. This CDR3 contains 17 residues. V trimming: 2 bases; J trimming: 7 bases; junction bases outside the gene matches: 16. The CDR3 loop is CASSLSQGSSGGKEQYF. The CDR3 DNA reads TGTGCCAGCAGCTTATCCCAAGGTTCGAGCGGGGGTAAGGAGCAGTACTTC.

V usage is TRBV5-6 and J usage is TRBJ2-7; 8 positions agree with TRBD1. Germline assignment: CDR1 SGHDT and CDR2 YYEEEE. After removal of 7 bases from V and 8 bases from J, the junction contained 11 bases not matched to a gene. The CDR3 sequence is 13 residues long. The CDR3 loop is CASGGTGLMQQYF. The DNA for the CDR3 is TGTGCCAGCGGCGGGACAGGCCTCATGCAGCAGTACTTC.

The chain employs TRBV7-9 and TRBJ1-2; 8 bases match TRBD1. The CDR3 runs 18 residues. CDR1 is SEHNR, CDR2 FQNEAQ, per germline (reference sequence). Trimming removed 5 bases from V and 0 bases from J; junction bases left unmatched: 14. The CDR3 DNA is TGTGCCAGCAGCCATTATGGAGACAGGGGAGCAGCTAACTATGGCTACACCTTC. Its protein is CASSHYGDRGAANYGYTF.